This TCR beta chain is drawn from a study of blood T cell repertoires in COVID-19. Between the trimmed V and J ends, which lost 0 bases and 4 bases, there was a span of 10 bases. The germline gives CDR1 GTSNPN, CDR2 SVGIG (reference sequence). CDR3 length: 14 amino acids. The data were produced by immunoSEQ multiplex PCR, yet TCRdb's version contains in-frame clones alone and is incomplete. The sample has under 200,000 clones, 86% seen once. This receptor was obtained from a woman of 80 years or more in a cohort sampled during active or convalescent COVID-19. Source material: peripheral blood. The rearrangement uses TRBV30 and TRBJ2-1, with a possible D match to TRBD1 (6 bases). The chain's CDR3 is CAWSVLRGYNEQFF. In DNA form, the CDR3 reads TGTGCCTGGAGTGTACTCAGGGGATACAATGAGCAGTTCTTC.